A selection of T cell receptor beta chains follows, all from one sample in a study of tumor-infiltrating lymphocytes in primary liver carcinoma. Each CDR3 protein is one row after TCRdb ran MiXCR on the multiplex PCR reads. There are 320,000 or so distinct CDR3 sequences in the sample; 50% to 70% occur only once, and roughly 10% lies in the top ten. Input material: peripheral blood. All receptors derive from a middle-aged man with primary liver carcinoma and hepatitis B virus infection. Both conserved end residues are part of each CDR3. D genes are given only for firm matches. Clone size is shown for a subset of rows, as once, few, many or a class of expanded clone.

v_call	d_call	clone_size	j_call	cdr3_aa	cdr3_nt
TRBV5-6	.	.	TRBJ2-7	CASSLDGSMGYEQYF	TGTGCCAGCAGCTTGGACGGTAGCATGGGATACGAGCAGTACTTC
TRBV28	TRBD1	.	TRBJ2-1	CASRERGTGSYEQFF	TGTGCCAGCAGGGAACGTGGGACAGGGTCCTACGAGCAGTTCTTC
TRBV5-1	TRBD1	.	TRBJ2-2	CASGQMSGTENTGELFF	TGCGCCAGTGGCCAGATGTCCGGGACAGAGAACACCGGGGAGCTGTTTTTT
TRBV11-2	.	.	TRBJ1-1	CASSPGLLNTEAFF	TGTGCCAGTAGCCCGGGACTGCTGAACACTGAAGCTTTCTTT
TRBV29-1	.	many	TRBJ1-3	CSVVSPRGSSGNTIYF	TGCAGCGTTGTCAGCCCCAGGGGCTCATCTGGAAACACCATATATTTT
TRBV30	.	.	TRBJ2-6	CAWSRSAGPGANVLTF	TGTGCCTGGAGTCGCTCGGCAGGGCCTGGGGCCAACGTCCTGACTTTC
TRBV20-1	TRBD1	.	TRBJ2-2	CSATGTGEANTGELFF	TGCAGTGCTACCGGGACAGGGGAAGCGAACACCGGGGAGCTGTTTTTT
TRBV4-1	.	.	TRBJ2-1	CATSHLGAKLKGNEQFF	TGCGCCACCAGCCACCTTGGGGCGAAATTAAAGGGCAATGAGCAGTTCTTC
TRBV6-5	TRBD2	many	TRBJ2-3	CASSYSAGVDTQYF	TGTGCCAGCAGTTACTCTGCGGGGGTGGATACGCAGTATTTT
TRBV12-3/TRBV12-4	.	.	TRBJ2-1	CVSSLGPGRINEQFF	TGTGTCAGCAGTTTGGGGCCAGGGAGGATCAATGAGCAGTTCTTC
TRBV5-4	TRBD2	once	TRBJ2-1	CASSLLAGWGEQFF	TGTGCCAGCAGCTTGCTAGCGGGATGGGGTGAGCAGTTCTTC
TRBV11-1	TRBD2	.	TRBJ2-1	CASSLARGLAGVSYNEQFF	TGTGCCAGCAGCTTAGCACGGGGACTAGCAGGAGTATCCTACAATGAGCAGTTCTTC
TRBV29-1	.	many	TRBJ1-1	CSGGHNTEAFF	TGCAGCGGTGGACATAACACTGAAGCTTTCTTT
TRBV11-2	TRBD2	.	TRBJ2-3	CARSAGLAGAAPDTQYF	TGTGCCAGAAGCGCAGGACTAGCGGGGGCTGCCCCAGATACGCAGTATTTT
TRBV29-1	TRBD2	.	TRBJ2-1	CSVRFRDYSYEQFF	TGCAGCGTTCGCTTTCGGGACTACTCCTATGAGCAGTTCTTC
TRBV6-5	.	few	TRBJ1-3	CASSPDSGNTIYF	TGTGCCAGCAGTCCAGACTCTGGAAACACCATATATTTT
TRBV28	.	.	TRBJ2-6	CACKEQATGANVLTF	TGTGCCTGCAAAGAACAGGCAACTGGGGCCAACGTCCTGACTTTC
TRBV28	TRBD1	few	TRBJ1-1	CASERPGGLGAEAFF	TGTGCCAGCGAAAGGCCAGGGGGCCTTGGCGCTGAAGCTTTCTTT
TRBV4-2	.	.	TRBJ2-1	CASNQEERDKGVNGQFF	TGTGCCAGCAACCAAGAGGAGCGGGATAAGGGGGTTAATGGACAGTTCTTC
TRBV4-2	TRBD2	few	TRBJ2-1	CASSQRLAGSYNEQFF	TGTGCCAGCAGCCAACGACTAGCGGGAAGTTACAATGAGCAGTTCTTC
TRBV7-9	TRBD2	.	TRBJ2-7	CASMKGGRTYEQYF	TGTGCCAGCATGAAGGGCGGGAGAACCTACGAGCAGTACTTC
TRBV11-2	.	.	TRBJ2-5	CASNLRGVVGSVLRTQYF	TGTGCCAGCAACTTAAGAGGGGTGGTCGGGTCCGTTCTGAGAACTCAGTACTTC
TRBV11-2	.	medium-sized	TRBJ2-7	CASSPGWGRATYEQYF	TGTGCCAGCAGCCCAGGGTGGGGGCGAGCCACCTACGAGCAGTACTTC
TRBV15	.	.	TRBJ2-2	CATSRDQEGELFF	TGTGCCACCAGCAGAGATCAAGAGGGGGAGCTGTTTTTT
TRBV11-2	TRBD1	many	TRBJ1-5	CASSLATGRTQPQHF	TGTGCCAGCAGCTTAGCGACAGGGCGGACTCAGCCCCAGCATTTT
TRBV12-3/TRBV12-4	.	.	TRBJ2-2	CASNLNPTGELFF	TGTGCCAGCAATTTGAACCCCACTGGGGAGCTGTTTTTT
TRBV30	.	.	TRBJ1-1	CAWSVLGGTEAFF	TGTGCCTGGAGTGTACTGGGTGGCACTGAAGCTTTCTTT
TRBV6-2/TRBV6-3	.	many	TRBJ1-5	CASSPRGQPQHF	TGTGCCAGCAGTCCCAGGGGACAGCCCCAGCATTTT
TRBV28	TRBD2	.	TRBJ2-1	CASSESGSIYNEQFF	TGTGCCAGCAGCGAAAGCGGGAGTATCTACAATGAGCAGTTCTTC
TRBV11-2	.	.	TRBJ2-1	CAGSLVLLSYNKQFF	TGTGCCGGCAGCTTAGTCCTCCTCTCCTACAATAAGCAGTTCTTC
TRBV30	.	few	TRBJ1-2	CAWSPGGNYGYTF	TGTGCCTGGAGTCCCGGGGGTAACTATGGCTACACCTTC
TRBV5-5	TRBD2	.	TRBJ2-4	CASNTPQGLAGMDIQYF	TGTGCCAGCAACACCCCTCAGGGACTAGCGGGAATGGACATTCAGTACTTC
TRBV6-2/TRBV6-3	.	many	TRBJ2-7	CASSQGFGYEQYF	TGTGCCAGCAGCCAGGGCTTCGGCTACGAGCAGTACTTC
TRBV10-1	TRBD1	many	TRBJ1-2	CARPRGRNYGYTF	TGCGCCAGACCCAGGGGGCGCAACTATGGCTACACCTTC
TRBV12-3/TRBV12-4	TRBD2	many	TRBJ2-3	CASSLGLAGVTDTQYF	TGTGCCAGCAGTTTGGGACTAGCGGGAGTCACAGATACGCAGTATTTT
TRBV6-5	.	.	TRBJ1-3	CASSCSWGSGNTIYF	TGTGCCAGCAGTTGCTCTTGGGGATCTGGAAACACCATATATTTT
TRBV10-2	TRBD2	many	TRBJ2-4	CASSARAGAANIQYF	TGCGCCAGCAGTGCTAGGGCGGGAGCGGCAAACATTCAGTACTTC
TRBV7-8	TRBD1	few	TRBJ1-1	CASSDRGIDTEAFF	TGTGCCAGCAGCGACAGGGGGATAGACACTGAAGCTTTCTTT
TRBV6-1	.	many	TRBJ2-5	CASTRDFQETQYF	TGTGCCAGCACCCGGGACTTTCAAGAGACCCAGTACTTC
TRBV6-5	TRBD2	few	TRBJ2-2	CASSAATGLALGELFF	TGTGCCAGCAGTGCCGCGACGGGACTAGCGTTAGGGGAGCTGTTTTTT
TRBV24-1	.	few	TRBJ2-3	CAHSSSTDTQYF	TGTGCCCATTCTTCTAGCACAGATACGCAGTATTTT
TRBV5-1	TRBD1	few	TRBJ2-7	CASTQGTGGVGYEQYF	TGCGCCAGCACCCAGGGGACAGGGGGCGTAGGATACGAGCAGTACTTC
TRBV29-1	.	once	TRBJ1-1	CSVSPGWTMNTEAFF	TGCAGCGTTTCCCCGGGTTGGACAATGAACACTGAAGCTTTCTTT
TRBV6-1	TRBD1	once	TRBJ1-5	CASMMRGQNQPRHF	TGTGCCAGCATGATGAGGGGGCAAAATCAGCCCCGGCATTTT
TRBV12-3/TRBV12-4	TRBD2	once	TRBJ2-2	CASKRDYNTGELFF	TGTGCCAGCAAGCGGGATTACAACACCGGGGAGCTGTTTTTT
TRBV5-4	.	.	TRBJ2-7	CANSLGTRGYEQYF	TGTGCCAACAGCCTTGGGACCCGGGGGTACGAGCAGTACTTC
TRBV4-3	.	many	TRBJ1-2	CASSQAWGGNYGYTF	TGCGCCAGCAGCCAAGCCTGGGGAGGAAACTATGGCTACACCTTC